This TCR beta chain was documented in a study of CD8 T cells in Susac syndrome. RNA totalling about 0.5 to 1 ug underwent reverse transcription with random hexamers. The method of amplification for TCR beta CDR3 was immunoSEQ multiplex PCR, covering 54 Vbeta and 13 Jbeta. One entry per CDR3 protein, called by TCRdb with MiXCR from the immunoSEQ multiplex PCR reads. Among 69,000 or so distinct CDR3 sequences listed, just under 95% were seen once. The CDR3 has 14 amino acids. V was cut by 6 bases and J by 2 bases, with 12 bases left in between. Germline CDR1 MNHEY, CDR2 SMNVEV (reference sequence). Sequencing of TCR beta was carried out in blood CD8+ and CD4+ T cells. FACS enriched CD8+ TEMRA cells, while bulk CD8+ and CD4+ were negatively isolated.

The sample consisted of CD8+ T cells from PBMCs. The chain employs TRBV27 and TRBJ2-3; D call uncertain. This receptor was identified in a human donor with multiple sclerosis. The CDR3 reads CASRPRGATDTQYF. CDR3 nucleotide sequence: TGTGCCAGCAGACCCCGCGGAGCCACAGATACGCAGTATTTT.